These 22 T cell receptor beta chains came from one sample sequenced in a study of technical replicates of blood from a handful of donors (dated by TCRdb to the late 2010s). Library preparation employed the immunoSEQ multiplex PCR assay. The table was pulled from immuneACCESS by TCRdb, which kept in-frame rearrangements only. Such tables lose some clones; where checked, under half of the loss comes from unresolved V genes, and the rest has no known cause. The sample table contains more than 65,000 clones; only one count was recorded for approximately 92% of them. 0.41% of the sample lies in the top ten. The sequenced sample was T cells isolated from PBMCs. The origin of the receptors is a human donor in good health.

The chain is built from TRBV6-5 and TRBJ1-5; D is unresolved. The CDR3 totals 12 residues. V gave up 6 bases and J gave up 1 base, with 4 bases separating them. Looked up from germline, CDR1 is MNHEY and CDR2 is SVGAGI. The CDR3 here is CASSMSNQPQHF. For the CDR3, the DNA is TGTGCCAGCAGCATGAGCAATCAGCCCCAGCATTTT.

The V gene is TRBV4-1, the J gene TRBJ2-7; 16 nucleotides align to TRBD2. Per germline, CDR1 MGHRA and CDR2 YSYEKL. V was pared by 4 bases and J by 2 bases, with 8 bases of the junction left unmatched. The CDR3 is 18 amino acids. CDR3 in DNA: TGCGCCAGCAGCCCGGGACTAGCGGGAGGGTATGCGGCCTACGAGCAGTACTTC. Translation gives CASSPGLAGGYAAYEQYF.

This chain uses TRBV7-9 with TRBJ2-6, with D tentatively TRBD1 (6 bases). The CDR3 is 18 amino acids. In germline, CDR1 is SEHNR, CDR2 FQNEAQ (reference sequence). V lost 8 bases and J 0 bases, leaving 20 bases between the germline ends. CDR3 loop: CASGFWGPSLSGANVLTF. Here the CDR3 DNA reads TGTGCCAGCGGGTTTTGGGGGCCTAGCCTCTCTGGGGCCAACGTCCTGACTTTC.

The gene calls are TRBV11-1 and TRBJ2-1; D perhaps matches TRBD1 (5 bases). Germline V CDR1 and CDR2: SGHAT, FQDESV (reference sequence). V dropped 8 bases and J dropped 9 bases, with 20 bases sitting between them. The CDR3 totals 14 residues. CDR3 sequence (DNA): TGTGCCAGCTCCGAACAGGCGGCTTTGACTGAGCAGTTCTTC. Amino acid sequence: CASSEQAALTEQFF.

The chain carries TRBV4-1 and TRBJ1-2; no clear D. The V end was cut by 1 base, the J end by 6 bases, with 3 bases between. CDR3 size: 11 residues. Germline lookup yields CDR1 MGHRA and CDR2 YSYEKL. CDR3 protein: CASSQADGYTF. For the CDR3, the DNA is TGCGCCAGCAGCCAAGCGGATGGCTACACCTTC.

The chain is built from TRBV28 and TRBJ1-1; 10 bases map to TRBD1. CDR1 MDHEN and CDR2 SYDVKM come from the germline V gene. The V and J ends lost 4 bases and 11 bases, in that order; junction bases with no gene match: 13. This CDR3 region has 15 residues. The CDR3 DNA reads as TGTGCCAGCAGTTGGGATCCGGGACAGGGGTCGGGGGCTTTCTTT. This translates into CASSWDPGQGSGAFF.

The chain uses TRBV5-1 and TRBJ1-5; 7 bases align to TRBD1. Per the germline V gene, CDR1 is SGHRS and CDR2 is YFSETQ. This CDR3 contains 14 residues. With 0 bases clipped from V and 6 bases from J, the junction kept 3 bases outside the gene matches. The CDR3 sequence: CASSLGQGGQPQHF. As DNA, the CDR3 is TGCGCCAGCAGCTTGGGACAGGGTGGTCAGCCCCAGCATTTT.

The rearrangement links TRBV7-8 to TRBJ2-2; tentative D call: TRBD2 (6 bases). CDR3 length: 15 residues. Germline lookup yields CDR1 SGHVS and CDR2 FQNEAQ. The V gene lost 0 bases and the J gene lost 5 bases, with 10 bases spanning the gap. This CDR3 is CASSLAGGITGELFF. The CDR3 DNA is TGTGCCAGCAGCTTAGCCGGGGGAATTACCGGGGAGCTGTTTTTT.

This clone has a single count. The chain couples TRBV14 to TRBJ1-2; D is ambiguous. The CDR3 totals 12 residues. Germline CDR1 SGHDN, CDR2 FVKESK. Trimming pared 3 bases from V and 3 bases from J, leaving 5 bases between. The CDR3, as DNA: TGTGCCAGCAGCCACCGGGACTATGGCTACACCTTC. This gives the protein CASSHRDYGYTF.

This clone was seen once. The chain carries TRBV15 and TRBJ2-7; a weak D match, TRBD2 (6 bases). V lost 5 bases, J lost 1 base, and 12 bases lay in between. CDR3 length: 14 amino acids. The germline CDR1 and CDR2 sequences are LNHNV and YYDKDF (reference sequence). In DNA, the CDR3 is TGTGCCACCAGCTTAGTAGCGGAATCCTACGAGCAGTACTTC. Protein sequence: CATSLVAESYEQYF.

This chain joins TRBV15 and TRBJ2-7; 7 bases fit TRBD2. Germline loops: CDR1 LNHNV, CDR2 YYDKDF (reference sequence). This CDR3 spans 14 amino acids. The trim removed 8 bases at V and 5 bases at J, leaving 12 bases unmatched. The CDR3 DNA reads as TGTGCCACCGGGGGGAGGGCCTTTAGCCACGAGCAGTACTTC. Residues: CATGGRAFSHEQYF.

The V call is TRBV6-6, the J call TRBJ1-1, with TRBD1 identical over 10 bases. The CDR3 totals 12 residues. J was trimmed by 12 bases and V by 5 bases; bases with no gene match: 6. The germline V gene encodes CDR1 MNHNY and CDR2 SVGAGI (reference sequence). CDR3 nucleotides: TGTGCCAGCAGTACCGGGACAGGGGTGACTTTCTTT. It codes for CASSTGTGVTFF.

This clone was detected once. The chain links TRBV11-2 to TRBJ2-7; 8 bases map to TRBD2. From germline, CDR1 is SGHAT and CDR2 FQNNGV. J gave up 3 bases and V 5 bases, and 3 bases lay outside the gene matches. This CDR3 is 13 amino acids long. The CDR3 protein is CASSTGLDYEQYF. For the CDR3, the DNA is TGTGCCAGCAGCACGGGACTAGACTACGAGCAGTACTTC.

The J gene is TRBJ2-7, the V gene TRBV19; 8 nucleotides align to TRBD1. With 1 base clipped from V and 0 bases from J, the junction kept 5 bases outside the gene matches. The germline CDR1 and CDR2 sequences are LNHDA and SQIVND (reference sequence). This CDR3 comprises 16 residues. CDR3 protein: CASSIGGQAYSYEQYF. The CDR3 nucleotides are TGTGCCAGTAGTATAGGGGGACAGGCATACTCCTACGAGCAGTACTTC.

This chain links TRBV11-2 with TRBJ2-5, with a tentative D call TRBD2 (6 bases). The CDR3 is made up of 15 amino acids. V was cut by 5 bases and J by 5 bases, with 18 bases left in between. The germline V gene encodes CDR1 SGHAT and CDR2 FQNNGV. The CDR3 here is CASSVGGIPGETQYF. DNA of the CDR3: TGTGCCAGCAGCGTAGGCGGGATTCCCGGGGAGACCCAGTACTTC.

The rearrangement links TRBV30 to TRBJ1-2; D may be TRBD1 (5 bases). The CDR3 contains 12 residues. Germline V CDR1 and CDR2: GTSNPN, SVGIG (reference sequence). V was pared by 0 bases and J by 5 bases, with 7 bases between. CDR3 amino acids: CAWSVPGYGYTF. The CDR3 DNA follows: TGTGCCTGGAGTGTACCAGGGTATGGCTACACCTTC.

The V call is TRBV19, the J call TRBJ2-1; 10 bases map to TRBD1. V was clipped by 4 bases and J by 2 bases; unmatched bases: 2. Germline CDR1 is LNHDA and CDR2 is SQIVND (reference sequence). This CDR3 is 15 amino acids long. CDR3 nucleotides: TGTGCCAGTAGTAGGGACAGGGGTACCTACAATGAGCAGTTCTTC. Protein product: CASSRDRGTYNEQFF.

V is TRBV12-5 and J is TRBJ2-3, with D possibly TRBD2 on 5 matching bases. Germline V gives CDR1 LGHNT, CDR2 FRNRAP. Trimming took off 6 bases at V and 3 bases at J, with 10 bases between the two ends. This CDR3 region has 13 residues. The CDR3 reads CASGPSGTDTQYF. For the CDR3, the DNA is TGTGCTAGTGGGCCGTCGGGGACAGATACGCAGTATTTT.

This chain uses TRBV28 with TRBJ1-1, with 10 bases lining up with TRBD1. The CDR3 is made up of 16 amino acids. Trimming took 6 bases from V and 1 from J; bases not matched to a gene: 8. The V gene's germline CDR1 is MDHEN and CDR2 SYDVKM. CDR3 sequence: CASRRDRGPPNTEAFF. DNA for the CDR3: TGTGCCAGCAGACGGGACAGGGGCCCCCCGAACACTGAAGCTTTCTTT.

This rearrangement joins TRBV7-2 to TRBJ2-1, with 8 bases lining up with TRBD2. The CDR3 is 14 residues long. Germline CDR1 and CDR2: SGHTA and FQGNSA. Trimming took 7 bases from V and 2 from J; bases not matched to a gene: 4. CDR3 in DNA: TGTGCCAGCATCCTTAGCGGGACCTACAATGAGCAGTTCTTC. Amino acid sequence: CASILSGTYNEQFF. Complete variable domain (other parts from reference TRBV7-2 and TRBJ2-1): GAGVSQSPSNKVTEKGKDVELRCDPISGHTALYWYRQSLGQGLEFLIYFQGNSAPDKSGLPSDRFSAERTGGSVSTLTIQRTQQEDSAVYLCASILSGTYNEQFFGPGTRLTVL.

The chain uses TRBV13 and TRBJ2-1, with TRBD1 identical over 7 bases. CDR3 size: 16 residues. Per the germline V gene, CDR1 is PRHDT and CDR2 is FYEKMQ (reference sequence). The J segment lost 2 bases and the V segment lost 3 bases, leaving 7 bases of the junction unmatched. The CDR3 spells CASSFGITGAYNEQFF. CDR3 nucleotides: TGTGCCAGCAGCTTTGGAATCACAGGGGCCTACAATGAGCAGTTCTTC.

This clone was seen only a few times. The CDR3 DNA sequence: TGTGCCAGCAGTCCCGGGGATTACAATGAGCAGTTCTTC. Translation: CASSPGDYNEQFF. The V call is TRBV6-4, the J call TRBJ2-1; a weak D match, TRBD2 (5 bases). The CDR3 contains 13 residues. Germline lookup yields CDR1 MRHNA and CDR2 SNTAGT. Trimming pared 5 bases from V and 4 bases from J, leaving 9 bases between.